Presented here are 20 T cell receptor beta chains from one specimen sequenced in a study of monozygotic twins with cystic fibrosis. Sequencing was performed with immunoSEQ multiplex PCR; in TCRdb, only in-frame clones are kept and a portion is missing. The repertoire holds about 14,000 clones, roughly 91% seen once, with about 9% in the top ten. Sequencing was performed on blood. All receptors derive from a girl aged 2-10 years with cystic fibrosis.

The V gene is TRBV4-1, the J gene TRBJ2-7; 9 bases fit TRBD2. The junction had 2 bases not matched to a gene; V was cut back by 1 base and J by 1 base. This CDR3 is 15 amino acids long. CDR1 and CDR2 from the germline V gene are MGHRA and YSYEKL. The CDR3 coding sequence is TGCGCCAGCAGCCAAGTAGCGGGAGCTTCCTACGAGCAGTACTTC. Amino acids: CASSQVAGASYEQYF.

CDR3 in DNA: TGTGCCAGCAGCGCCGAGAGCTACGAGCAGTACTTC. Amino acid sequence: CASSAESYEQYF. The genes are TRBV11-2 and TRBJ2-7; unclear D gene. Trimming took 5 bases from V and 3 from J, leaving 8 bases between them. The CDR3 is 12 amino acids. The V gene's germline CDR1 is SGHAT and CDR2 FQNNGV.

The chain recombines TRBV7-8 with TRBJ1-4; D is ambiguous. Germline V gene data show CDR1 as SGHVS and CDR2 as FQNEAQ. CDR3 length: 18 amino acids. The germline V and J ends were trimmed by 5 bases and 0 bases, with 19 bases remaining between them. CDR3 in DNA: TGTGCCAGCAGCCCCCGAGTGGGCATGGCAGCAACTAATGAAAAACTGTTTTTT. This gives the protein CASSPRVGMAATNEKLFF. Based on the CDR3 plus reference TRBV7-8 and TRBJ1-4, the full variable domain is GAGVSQSPRYKVAKRGQDVALRCDPISGHVSLFWYQQALGQGPEFLTYFQNEAQLDKSGLPSDRFFAERPEGSVSTLKIQRTQQEDSAVYLCASSPRVGMAATNEKLFFGSGTQLSVL.

The chain uses TRBV7-9 and TRBJ2-1, with 7 bases lining up with TRBD2. Germline CDR1 reads SEHNR; CDR2 reads FQNEAQ (reference sequence). The CDR3 extends over 15 amino acids. The ends lost 3 bases at V and 0 bases at J; junction bases unmatched: 2. The CDR3 spells CASSFREVSYNEQFF. As DNA, the CDR3 is TGTGCCAGCAGCTTCCGGGAGGTCTCCTACAATGAGCAGTTCTTC.

The CDR3 region is CASSLVATNEKLFF. The CDR3 nucleotides read TGCGCCAGCAGCTTGGTAGCAACTAATGAAAAACTGTTTTTT. This chain uses TRBV5-1 with TRBJ1-4; D gene uncertain. This CDR3 comprises 14 residues. V lost 0 bases and J 0 bases, leaving 3 bases between the germline ends. Per the germline V gene, CDR1 is SGHRS and CDR2 is YFSETQ. Variable domain in full (rest from reference TRBV5-1 and TRBJ1-4): KAGVTQTPRYLIKTRGQQVTLSCSPISGHRSVSWYQQTPGQGLQFLFEYFSETQRNKGNFPGRFSGRQFSNSRSEMNVSTLELGDSALYLCASSLVATNEKLFFGSGTQLSVL.

The chain combines TRBV5-1 with TRBJ2-1, with D possibly TRBD2 on 5 matching bases. Germline CDR1 is SGHRS and CDR2 is YFSETQ. V lost 2 bases to trimming and J lost 7 bases, with 13 bases between them. This CDR3 has 14 amino acids. The CDR3 spells CASSFRAAGNEQFF. The CDR3 coding sequence is TGCGCCAGCAGCTTCAGAGCGGCGGGTAATGAGCAGTTCTTC.

The V gene is TRBV7-3, the J gene TRBJ2-3, with a tentative D call TRBD1 (5 bases). The germline V gene has CDR1 SGHTA and CDR2 FQGTGA. CDR3 length: 13 amino acids. Trimming removed 4 bases from V and 3 bases from J, with 8 bases in between. This CDR3 reads CASSSDRTDTQYF. The CDR3 DNA reads as TGTGCCAGCAGCTCCGACAGAACAGATACGCAGTATTTT.

V usage is TRBV27 and J usage is TRBJ2-7, with a weak D call TRBD1 (6 bases). The germline V and J ends were trimmed by 6 bases and 3 bases, with 21 bases remaining between them. The CDR3 covers 16 residues. Germline CDR1 MNHEY, CDR2 SMNVEV (reference sequence). The DNA for the CDR3 is TGTGCCAGCAGAACAAACAGGGAATGGGGAATCTACGAGCAGTACTTC. Its translation is CASRTNREWGIYEQYF.

The gene calls are TRBV5-6 and TRBJ2-1; D is possibly TRBD2 (5 bases). The CDR3 extends over 13 amino acids. Germline loops: CDR1 SGHDT, CDR2 YYEEEE. The ends were cut back, 1 base at V and 3 bases at J, with 5 bases in the middle. The CDR3 sequence is CASSLRGYNEQFF. The CDR3 nucleotides read TGTGCCAGCAGCTTGCGGGGCTACAATGAGCAGTTCTTC. Drawing the rest from reference TRBV5-6 and TRBJ2-1, the complete variable domain is DAGVTQSPTHLIKTRGQQVTLRCSPKSGHDTVSWYQQALGQGPQFIFQYYEEEERQRGNFPDRFSGHQFPNYSSELNVNALLLGDSALYLCASSLRGYNEQFFGPGTRLTVL.

This chain connects TRBV29-1 to TRBJ1-5; weak D call: TRBD1 (5 bases). CDR3 size: 13 residues. CDR1 is SQVTM, CDR2 ANQGSEA, per germline. V was trimmed by 6 bases and J by 2 bases, leaving 11 bases between them. The CDR3 reads CSVGDGRNQPQHF. The CDR3 DNA sequence: TGCAGCGTGGGGGACGGGCGCAATCAGCCCCAGCATTTT.

The sample holds one count of this clone. The rearrangement uses TRBV29-1 and TRBJ2-1; TRBD2 matches 11 bases. The CDR3 extends over 18 amino acids. Per the germline V gene, CDR1 is SQVTM and CDR2 is ANQGSEA. V dropped 4 bases and J dropped 3; count of bases not matched to a gene: 14. For the CDR3, the DNA is TGCAGCGTTGCCTTAGCGGGAGGGGGGGATAAGTACTACAATGAGCAGTTCTTC. Translating it yields CSVALAGGGDKYYNEQFF.

This clone was observed a single time. V is TRBV28 and J is TRBJ2-2, with TRBD1 as a possible D gene (5 bases). Trimming shortened V by 6 bases and J by 8 bases, and 13 bases separated the two germline ends. Germline loops: CDR1 MDHEN, CDR2 SYDVKM. The CDR3 is made up of 13 amino acids. Written as DNA, the CDR3 is TGTGCCAGCAGCCTCCCAGGGCCTGGGGAGCTGTTTTTT. It specifies CASSLPGPGELFF.

V gene TRBV7-8 combines with J gene TRBJ2-5; TRBD1 might be the D (6 bases). TRBJ2-7 explains the end of the DNA better; the J call may be wrong. The CDR3 has 15 residues. Germline V CDR1 and CDR2: SGHVS, FQNEAQ. The DNA for the CDR3 is TGTGCCAGCAGCTTAGTACAGGACAGCTCCTACGAGCAGTACTTC. Residues: CASSLVQDSSYEQYF.

V gene TRBV14 combines with J gene TRBJ2-1; TRBD2 agrees at 10 bases. The CDR3 runs 18 residues. CDR1 and CDR2 (germline): SGHDN, FVKESK. With V trimmed by 4 bases and J by 8 bases, 17 bases remained unmatched. CDR3 sequence reads: CASSPYRTSGPTGDEQFF. DNA for the CDR3: TGTGCCAGCAGCCCTTACCGGACTAGCGGCCCTACCGGTGATGAGCAGTTCTTC.

The chain uses TRBV30 and TRBJ2-1; 7 bases agree with TRBD2. J lost 8 bases, V lost 3 bases, and 13 bases had no gene match. The CDR3 is made up of 15 amino acids. Germline loops: CDR1 GTSNPN, CDR2 SVGIG (reference sequence). The CDR3 here is CAWSAPAGAVDEQFF. The CDR3, as DNA: TGTGCCTGGAGCGCGCCGGCGGGAGCCGTGGATGAGCAGTTCTTC. Supplemented by reference TRBV30 and TRBJ2-1, the full variable domain reads SQTIHQWPATLVQPVGSPLSLECTVEGTSNPNLYWYRQAAGRGLQLLFYSVGIGQISSEVPQNLSASRPQDRQFILSSKKLLLSDSGFYLCAWSAPAGAVDEQFFGPGTRLTVL.

The genes are TRBV10-3 and TRBJ2-1; D is possibly TRBD2 (6 bases). Germline CDR1 ENHRY, CDR2 SYGVKD. The ends were cut back, 10 bases at V and 4 bases at J, with 17 bases in the middle. This CDR3 is built from 14 residues. The CDR3 sequence is CATGSSVAYNEQFF. The DNA of the CDR3 is TGTGCCACCGGATCTAGCGTAGCTTACAATGAGCAGTTCTTC.

The chain combines TRBV27 with TRBJ1-5; D is ambiguous. V lost 3 bases and J lost 5, with 8 bases in between. The CDR3 sequence is 13 residues long. The germline gives CDR1 MNHEY, CDR2 SMNVEV (reference sequence). As DNA, the CDR3 is TGTGCCAGCAGTTTTAAACCCGATCAGCCCCAGCATTTT. Encoded protein: CASSFKPDQPQHF.

The J gene is TRBJ2-7, the V gene TRBV6-1, with 8 nucleotides matching TRBD1. Germline lookup yields CDR1 MNHNS and CDR2 SASEGT. The CDR3 contains 14 residues. After removal of 9 bases from V and 0 bases from J, the junction contained 7 bases not matched to a gene. The CDR3 spells CASGQGASSYEQYF. The CDR3 nucleotides read TGTGCCAGTGGGCAGGGGGCTAGCTCCTACGAGCAGTACTTC.

The rearrangement joins TRBV5-1 to TRBJ2-3; D is unresolved. This CDR3 has 16 amino acids. CDR1 SGHRS and CDR2 YFSETQ come from the germline V gene. V was pared by 5 bases and J by 0 bases, with 16 bases between. The CDR3 sequence is CASSRKTSTSTDTQYF. The CDR3 DNA reads TGCGCCAGCAGTCGAAAGACATCCACTAGCACAGATACGCAGTATTTT.

This sequence joins TRBV18 and TRBJ2-5; either TRBD1 or TRBD2 may supply D (7 bases each). Trimming cost V 8 bases and J 4 bases, with 17 bases left between them. This CDR3 spans 14 amino acids. From germline, CDR1 is KGHSH and CDR2 LQKENI. In DNA, the CDR3 is TGTGCCAGCAGCGGGACAGAGCTCGGAGAGACCCAGTACTTC. Protein sequence: CASSGTELGETQYF.